The clone carrying this T cell receptor (beta chain) occurred a few times. Its antigen is unidentified. A read error may be the cause here, since a much bigger clone is one base away. The record originates from a study of read filtering for tumor transcriptome and immune sequencing. Study-wide context: TCR-mapped reads were about 4.05 to 10.27 million with IR-seq versus roughly 80 to 1273 with RNA-seq.

The library was built from approximately 400 ng RNA with molecular barcoded adaptors for alpha/delta and beta/gamma chains. One entry per CDR3 protein results from TCRdb running MiXCR on the reads. The sample contains 35,000 to 50,000 distinct CDR3 sequences, 20% of which appear only once. General study findings and limits: Single-read clonotypes: approximately 87% of IR-seq clonotypes (roughly 4% of reads), 74.6% of RNA-seq clonotypes (44.6% of reads). The CD138-negative fraction was mixed bone marrow immune cells, not pure T cells. IR-seq and RNA-seq agreed better without single-read clonotypes.

The sample comprised a population of CD138-negative cells sorted from bone marrow. The TCR originated in a donor over 35 with multiple myeloma.

In nucleotides, the CDR3 is TGCAGCGTCCTCGGACTAGCGGGAGGTTCATACGAGCAGTACTTC. This codes for CSVLGLAGGSYEQYF. This chain links TRBV29-1 with TRBJ2-7, with TRBD2 matching over 14 bases. CDR1 SQVTM and CDR2 ANQGSEA come from the germline V gene. This CDR3 region has 15 residues. The V and J ends lost 6 bases and 4 bases, in that order; junction bases with no gene match: 8.